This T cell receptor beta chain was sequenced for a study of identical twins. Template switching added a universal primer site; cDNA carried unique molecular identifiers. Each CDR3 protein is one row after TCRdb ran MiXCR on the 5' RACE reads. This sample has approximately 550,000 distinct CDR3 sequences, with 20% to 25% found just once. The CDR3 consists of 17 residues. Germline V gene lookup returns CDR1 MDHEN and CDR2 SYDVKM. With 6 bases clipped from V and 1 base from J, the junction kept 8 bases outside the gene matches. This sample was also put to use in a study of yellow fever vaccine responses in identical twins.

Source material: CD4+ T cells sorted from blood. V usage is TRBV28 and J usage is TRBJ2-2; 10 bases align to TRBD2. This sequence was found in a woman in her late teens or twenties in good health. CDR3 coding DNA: TGTGCCAGCAGCACCTCGGGACTAGCGAGGAACACCGGGGAGCTGTTTTTT. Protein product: CASSTSGLARNTGELFF.